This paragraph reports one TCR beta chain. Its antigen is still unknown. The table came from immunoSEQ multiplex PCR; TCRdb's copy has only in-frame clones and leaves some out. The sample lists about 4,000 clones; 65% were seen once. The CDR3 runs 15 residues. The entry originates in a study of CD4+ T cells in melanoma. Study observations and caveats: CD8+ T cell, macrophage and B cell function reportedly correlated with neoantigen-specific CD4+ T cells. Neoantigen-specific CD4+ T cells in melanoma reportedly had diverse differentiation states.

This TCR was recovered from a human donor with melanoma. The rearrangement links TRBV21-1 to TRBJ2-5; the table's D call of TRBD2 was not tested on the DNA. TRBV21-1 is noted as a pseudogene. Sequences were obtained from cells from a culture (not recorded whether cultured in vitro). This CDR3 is CASSNGLAGGETQYF. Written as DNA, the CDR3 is TGTGCCAGCAGCAATGGTCTAGCGGGGGGAGAGACCCAGTACTTC.